The source of this T cell receptor (beta chain) is a study of blood T cell repertoires in COVID-19. Study as a whole: Acute-phase and convalescent COVID-19 samples originated in the United States, Italy and Spain. T cells, B-cell-depleted T cells, or PBMCs provided the cDNA or gDNA that served as material.

In the authors' workflow: Nucleated cell number was recorded as an estimate derived from reference gene primer amplification. The table came from immunoSEQ multiplex PCR; TCRdb's copy has only in-frame clones and leaves some out. V and J calls and clone size are those listed in that table; D and trimming were worked out from the DNA. The profile covers about 220,000 clones, with under 90% appearing a single time and 3% to 4.5% taken by the ten largest. This CDR3 has 13 amino acids. Trimming stripped 6 bases from V and 5 bases from J, with 13 bases between. This receptor was obtained from a woman of 80 years or more with acute or convalescent COVID-19. The V and J genes are TRBV12-3 or TRBV12-4 and TRBJ2-5; D is uncertain. Input material: peripheral blood. The CDR3 loop reads CASSLRGQETQYF. DNA for the CDR3: TGTGCCAGCAGCCTTCGTGGCCAGGAGACCCAGTACTTC.